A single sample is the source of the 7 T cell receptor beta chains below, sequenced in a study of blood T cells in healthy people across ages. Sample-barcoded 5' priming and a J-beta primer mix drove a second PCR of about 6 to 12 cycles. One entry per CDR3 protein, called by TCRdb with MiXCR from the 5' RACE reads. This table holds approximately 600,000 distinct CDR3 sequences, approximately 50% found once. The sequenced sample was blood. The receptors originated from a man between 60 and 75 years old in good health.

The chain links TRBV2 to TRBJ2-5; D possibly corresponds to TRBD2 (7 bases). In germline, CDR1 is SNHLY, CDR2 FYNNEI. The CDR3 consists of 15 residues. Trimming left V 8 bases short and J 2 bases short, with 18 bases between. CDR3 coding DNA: TGTGCCAGCGTGGGGGCGGGGGAGAGACAAGAGACCCAGTACTTC. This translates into CASVGAGERQETQYF. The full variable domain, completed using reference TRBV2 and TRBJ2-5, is EPEVTQTPSHQVTQMGQEVILRCVPISNHLYFYWYRQILGQKVEFLVSFYNNEISEKSEIFDDQFSVERPDGSNFTLKIRSTKLEDSAMYFCASVGAGERQETQYFGPGTRLLVL.

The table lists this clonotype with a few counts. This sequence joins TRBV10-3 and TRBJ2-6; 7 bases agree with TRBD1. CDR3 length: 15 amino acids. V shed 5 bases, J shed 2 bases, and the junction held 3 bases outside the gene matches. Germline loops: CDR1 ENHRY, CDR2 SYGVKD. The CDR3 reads CAISPDRAGANVLTF. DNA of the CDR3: TGTGCCATCAGTCCTGACAGGGCTGGGGCCAACGTCCTGACTTTC.

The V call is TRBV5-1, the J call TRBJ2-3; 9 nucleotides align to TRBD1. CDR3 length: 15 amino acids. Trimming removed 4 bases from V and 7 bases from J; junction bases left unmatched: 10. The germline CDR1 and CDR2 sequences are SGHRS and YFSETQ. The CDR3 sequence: CASSAGQGKWNTQYF. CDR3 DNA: TGCGCCAGCAGCGCGGGACAGGGAAAATGGAATACGCAGTATTTT.

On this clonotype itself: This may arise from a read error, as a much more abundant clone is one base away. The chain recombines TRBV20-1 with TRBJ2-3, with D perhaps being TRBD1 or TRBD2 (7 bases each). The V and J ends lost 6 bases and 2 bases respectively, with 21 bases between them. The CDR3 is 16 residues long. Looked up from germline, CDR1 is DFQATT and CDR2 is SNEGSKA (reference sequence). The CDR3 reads CSARGSVAGHTDTQYF. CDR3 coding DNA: TGCAGTGCCAGGGGGTCGGTAGCGGGTCACACAGATACGCAGTATTTT.

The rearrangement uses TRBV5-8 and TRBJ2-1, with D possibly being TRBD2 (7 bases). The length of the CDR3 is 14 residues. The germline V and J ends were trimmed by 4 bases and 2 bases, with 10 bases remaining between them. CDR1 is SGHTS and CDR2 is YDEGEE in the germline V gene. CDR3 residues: CASSGGATYNEQFF. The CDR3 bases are TGTGCCAGCAGCGGGGGGGCAACCTACAATGAGCAGTTCTTC.

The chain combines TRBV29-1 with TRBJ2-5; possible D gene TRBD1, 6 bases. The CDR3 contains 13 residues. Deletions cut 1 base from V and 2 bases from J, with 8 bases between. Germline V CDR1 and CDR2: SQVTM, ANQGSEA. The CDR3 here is CSVEAGDQETQYF. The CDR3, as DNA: TGCAGCGTTGAAGCAGGGGATCAAGAGACCCAGTACTTC.

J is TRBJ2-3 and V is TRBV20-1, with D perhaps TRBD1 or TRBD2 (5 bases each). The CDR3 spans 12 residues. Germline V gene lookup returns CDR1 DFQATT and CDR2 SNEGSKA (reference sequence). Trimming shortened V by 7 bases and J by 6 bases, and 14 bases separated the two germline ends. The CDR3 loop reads CSVAYEGDTQYF. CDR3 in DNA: TGCAGTGTCGCCTACGAGGGGGATACGCAGTATTTT.